These 21 T cell receptor beta chains originate from one sample sequenced in a study of blood T cell repertoires in COVID-19 (dated by TCRdb to about 2020). Libraries were built with the immunoSEQ multiplex PCR assay. Here the immuneACCESS table is served through TCRdb, limited to in-frame sequences with V and J called. Missing clones are a known gap in these copies; in checked studies unresolved V genes cover under half, and the rest lacks a known reason. In all, the sample holds about 84,000 clones, and around 82% of those were seen once. The ten biggest clones cover around two fifths of the sample. The sample taken for sequencing was peripheral blood. These receptors came from a man aged 80 or over with active or convalescent COVID-19.

This clone was observed many times. CDR3 bases: TGTGCCAGCAGCGGGACGACAGGCGGATTCTACAATGAGCAGTTCTTC. This codes for CASSGTTGGFYNEQFF. V gene TRBV5-6 combines with J gene TRBJ2-1, with TRBD1 as a possible D gene (6 bases). Trimming removed 4 bases from V and 3 bases from J, with 17 bases in between. Germline CDR1 reads SGHDT; CDR2 reads YYEEEE. This CDR3 contains 16 residues.

This chain links TRBV5-6 with TRBJ2-4; 7 nucleotides align to TRBD1. Germline-derived CDR1 and CDR2 are SGHDT and YYEEEE. V shed 1 base and J 0 bases; nucleotides not matched to a gene: 10. The CDR3 has 18 amino acids. The CDR3 bases are TGTGCCAGCAGCTTGTTGGCAGGGGGAGCCGTAGCCAAAAACATTCAGTACTTC. Translation gives CASSLLAGGAVAKNIQYF.

CDR3 DNA: TGTGCCAGCAGCTACTTGACAGAATACTCTGGGGCCAACGTCCTGACTTTC. This gives the protein CASSYLTEYSGANVLTF. The chain combines TRBV5-6 with TRBJ2-6, with D tentatively TRBD1 (5 bases). The CDR3 spans 17 residues. Germline-derived CDR1 and CDR2 are SGHDT and YYEEEE. V was shortened by 3 bases and J by 0 bases, with 13 bases between the two germline ends.

V is TRBV6-6 and J is TRBJ2-1; 7 positions agree with TRBD2. Per germline, CDR1 MNHNY and CDR2 SVGAGI (reference sequence). The CDR3 is made up of 16 amino acids. V dropped 7 bases and J dropped 1; count of bases not matched to a gene: 10. DNA of the CDR3: TGTGCCAGCACCCCCCGGGCGGGAGAGTCCTACAATGAGCAGTTCTTC. Amino acids: CASTPRAGESYNEQFF.

The chain is built from TRBV5-1 and TRBJ2-7; D uncertain. This CDR3 region has 14 residues. V lost 4 bases, J lost 3 bases, and 14 bases lay in between. Germline CDR1 and CDR2: SGHRS and YFSETQ. Here the CDR3 DNA reads TGCGCCAGCAGCGTGACATCACGAGACTACGAGCAGTACTTC. This translates into CASSVTSRDYEQYF.

The CDR3 reads CASGNRGTNEKLFF. As DNA, the CDR3 is TGTGCCAGCGGGAACAGGGGAACTAATGAAAAACTGTTTTTT. The chain employs TRBV6-5 and TRBJ1-4; 7 bases match TRBD1. The V and J ends lost 8 bases and 1 base, in that order; junction bases with no gene match: 4. CDR1 and CDR2 (germline): MNHEY, SVGAGI. The length of the CDR3 is 14 residues.

The chain employs TRBV5-1 and TRBJ1-4; 12 bases are shared with TRBD1. The CDR3 spans 19 residues. Germline V lookup: CDR1 SGHRS, CDR2 YFSETQ. The ends lost 2 bases at V and 4 bases at J; junction bases unmatched: 12. The CDR3 nucleotides are TGCGCCAGCAGCTTACTACCCGGGACAGGGGGCGCGTTTAATGAAAAACTGTTTTTT. Protein product: CASSLLPGTGGAFNEKLFF.

The chain joins TRBV12-3 or TRBV12-4 to TRBJ2-1, with 7 positions matching TRBD1. V shed 4 bases, J shed 6 bases, and the junction held 0 bases outside the gene matches. This CDR3 is 12 amino acids long. CDR3 protein: CASSWDSNEQFF. Here the CDR3 DNA reads TGTGCCAGCAGTTGGGACAGCAATGAGCAGTTCTTC.

The chain is built from TRBV6-5 and TRBJ2-7, with unresolved D. Trimming stripped 2 bases from V and 2 bases from J, with 10 bases between. Germline V gene sequence: CDR1 MNHEY, CDR2 SVGAGI. The CDR3 runs to 14 residues. In nucleotides, the CDR3 is TGTGCCAGCAGTTACCACCTAGGCGCCTACGAGCAGTACTTC. Its protein is CASSYHLGAYEQYF.

The chain combines TRBV19 with TRBJ2-2; possible D gene TRBD1, 6 bases. The CDR3 has 16 amino acids. In germline, CDR1 is LNHDA, CDR2 SQIVND (reference sequence). V was cut by 1 base and J by 5 bases, with 14 bases left in between. The CDR3 coding sequence is TGTGCCAGTAGTATAGTAGGGGACATCCGGACCGGGGAGCTGTTTTTT. It encodes CASSIVGDIRTGELFF.

The V gene is TRBV7-2, the J gene TRBJ2-7; D gene uncertain. The CDR3 is made up of 15 amino acids. Trimming removed 5 bases from V and 4 bases from J, with 18 bases in between. Germline V gives CDR1 SGHTA, CDR2 FQGNSA. CDR3 residues: CASSRRGSPNYEQYF. The DNA of the CDR3 is TGTGCCAGCAGCCGCCGAGGTAGCCCTAATTACGAGCAGTACTTC.

This rearrangement joins TRBV27 to TRBJ1-2; no reliable D call. Per the germline V gene, CDR1 is MNHEY and CDR2 is SMNVEV (reference sequence). Trimming removed 3 bases at V and 2 bases at J, with 10 bases between. The length of the CDR3 is 14 residues. For the CDR3, the DNA is TGTGCCAGCAGTTTTGGGCAAAAAAACTATGGCTACACCTTC. Translating gives CASSFGQKNYGYTF.

The V call is TRBV18, the J call TRBJ1-2, with a weak D call TRBD1 (6 bases). Germline V CDR1 and CDR2: KGHSH, LQKENI. The CDR3 is 14 amino acids. Trimming cost V 6 bases and J 7 bases, with 18 bases left between them. CDR3 protein: CASSRTVAVLGYTF. The CDR3 DNA follows: TGTGCCAGCTCGCGGACAGTTGCTGTTCTTGGCTACACCTTC.

The J gene is TRBJ2-7, the V gene TRBV4-3; D call uncertain. V was shortened by 0 bases and J by 7 bases, with 10 bases between the two germline ends. The CDR3 contains 13 residues. The germline V gene encodes CDR1 LGHNA and CDR2 YSLEER. CDR3 bases: TGCGCCAGCAGCCAAGATACCTTCGGGGAGCAGTACTTC. This gives the protein CASSQDTFGEQYF.

The chain is built from TRBV3-1 (or the pseudogene TRBV3-2) and TRBJ1-1; 7 bases agree with TRBD1. CDR3 length: 12 residues. The V and J ends lost 5 bases and 8 bases, in that order; junction bases with no gene match: 5. Germline V gene sequence: CDR1 LGHDT, CDR2 YNNKEL (reference sequence). CDR3 sequence (DNA): TGTGCCAGCAGCGTGCGGACAGGCGAAGCTTTCTTT. This encodes CASSVRTGEAFF.

The chain recombines TRBV30 with TRBJ2-5; perhaps TRBD1 as D (6 bases). The CDR3 is made up of 13 amino acids. Germline V lookup: CDR1 GTSNPN, CDR2 SVGIG (reference sequence). The V and J ends lost 0 bases and 4 bases respectively, with 9 bases between them. The CDR3: CAWSVDSGETQYF. The DNA for the CDR3 is TGTGCCTGGAGTGTGGACAGTGGAGAGACCCAGTACTTC.

The rearrangement joins TRBV7-6 to TRBJ1-6; D is ambiguous. CDR1 is SGHVS and CDR2 is FNYEAQ in the germline V gene. There are 18 residues in the CDR3. Between the trimmed V and J ends, which lost 1 base and 7 bases, there was a span of 20 bases. The CDR3 protein is CASSLVGEGRYTNSPLHF. As DNA, the CDR3 is TGTGCCAGCAGCTTAGTCGGGGAGGGTCGATATACCAATTCACCCCTCCACTTT.

This sequence joins TRBV6-5 and TRBJ2-7, with 8 bases identical to TRBD1. V lost 10 bases to trimming and J lost 0 bases; unmatched junction nucleotides: 2. The germline V gene encodes CDR1 MNHEY and CDR2 SVGAGI. This CDR3 comprises 12 residues. This CDR3 reads CATQGGSYEQYF. The CDR3 region has the DNA TGTGCCACACAGGGGGGCTCCTACGAGCAGTACTTC.

The chain uses TRBV7-6 and TRBJ2-1; D possibly corresponds to TRBD2 (5 bases). Germline V gene sequence: CDR1 SGHVS, CDR2 FNYEAQ. The CDR3 is 11 amino acids. The V end was cut by 6 bases, the J end by 10 bases, with 10 bases between. The CDR3 loop reads CASSARGEQFF. CDR3 DNA sequence: TGTGCCAGCAGTGCACGAGGGGAGCAGTTCTTC.

V usage is TRBV28 and J usage is TRBJ2-3; 8 bases agree with TRBD2. The CDR3 is 14 residues long. Germline trimming cut 10 bases from V and 3 bases from J; bases unmatched to any gene: 9. Germline V gives CDR1 MDHEN, CDR2 SYDVKM. CDR3 sequence reads: CAIQAGVVTDTQYF. The CDR3 DNA reads TGTGCCATTCAAGCGGGAGTTGTAACAGATACGCAGTATTTT.

The chain employs TRBV10-3 and TRBJ2-6; no clear D. The CDR3 is made up of 14 amino acids. V shed 3 bases and J shed 5 bases, with 8 bases lying between them. Germline CDR1 and CDR2: ENHRY and SYGVKD. The CDR3, as DNA: TGTGCCATCAGTGACCCTCTATGGGCCAACGTCCTGACTTTC. Translation: CAISDPLWANVLTF.